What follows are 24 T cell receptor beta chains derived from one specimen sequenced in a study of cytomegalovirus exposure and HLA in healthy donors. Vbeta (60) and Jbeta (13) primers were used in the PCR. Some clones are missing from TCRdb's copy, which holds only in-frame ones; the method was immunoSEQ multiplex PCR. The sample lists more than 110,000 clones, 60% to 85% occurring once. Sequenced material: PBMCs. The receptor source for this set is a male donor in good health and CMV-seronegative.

In nucleotides, the CDR3 is TGCAGCGTTGAAAGACGACTTTCGGGGAACACTGAAGCTTTCTTT. Translation: CSVERRLSGNTEAFF. J is TRBJ1-1 and V is TRBV29-1; D is ambiguous. Germline-derived CDR1 and CDR2 are SQVTM and ANQGSEA. CDR3 size: 15 residues. V was shortened by 2 bases and J by 1 base, with 14 bases between the two germline ends. Combining the CDR3 with reference TRBV29-1 and TRBJ1-1 gives the whole variable domain SAVISQKPSRDICQRGTSLTIQCQVDSQVTMMFWYRQQPGQSLTLIATANQGSEATYESGFVIDKFPISRPNLTFSTLTVSNMSPEDSSIYLCSVERRLSGNTEAFFGQGTRLTVV.

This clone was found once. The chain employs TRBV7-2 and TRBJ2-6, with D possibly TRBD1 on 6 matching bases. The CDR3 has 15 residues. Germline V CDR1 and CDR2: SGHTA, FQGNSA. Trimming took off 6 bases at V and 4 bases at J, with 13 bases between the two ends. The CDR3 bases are TGTGCCAGCAGGGATAACAGGGACGGGGCCAACGTCCTGACTTTC. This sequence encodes CASRDNRDGANVLTF.

The CDR3 bases are TGTGCCAGCAGCTCCGGGAGCTCTGGGGCCAACGTCCTGACTTTC. This sequence encodes CASSSGSSGANVLTF. V and J are TRBV13 and TRBJ2-6, with D perhaps matching TRBD2 (6 bases). Trimming stripped 4 bases from V and 0 bases from J, with 7 bases between. Germline CDR1 PRHDT, CDR2 FYEKMQ (reference sequence). The CDR3 length is 15 residues.

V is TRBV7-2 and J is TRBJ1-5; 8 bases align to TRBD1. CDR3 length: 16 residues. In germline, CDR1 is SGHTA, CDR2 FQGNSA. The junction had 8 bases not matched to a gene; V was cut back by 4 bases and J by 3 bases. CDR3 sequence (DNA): TGTGCCAGCAGCTCCCGACAGGGGCGAGTCAATCAGCCCCAGCATTTT. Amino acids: CASSSRQGRVNQPQHF.

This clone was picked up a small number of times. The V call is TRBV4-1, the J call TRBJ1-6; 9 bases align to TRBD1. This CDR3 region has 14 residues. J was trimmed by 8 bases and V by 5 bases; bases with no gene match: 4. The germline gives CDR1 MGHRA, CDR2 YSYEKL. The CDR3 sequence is CASSVGQGDSPLHF. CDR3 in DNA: TGCGCCAGCAGCGTGGGACAGGGCGATTCACCCCTCCACTTT.

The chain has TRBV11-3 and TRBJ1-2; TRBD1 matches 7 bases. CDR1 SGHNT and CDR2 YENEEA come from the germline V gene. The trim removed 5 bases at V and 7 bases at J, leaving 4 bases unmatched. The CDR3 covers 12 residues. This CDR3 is CASSRDRVGYTF. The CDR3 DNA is TGTGCCAGCAGCCGCGACAGGGTTGGCTACACCTTC.

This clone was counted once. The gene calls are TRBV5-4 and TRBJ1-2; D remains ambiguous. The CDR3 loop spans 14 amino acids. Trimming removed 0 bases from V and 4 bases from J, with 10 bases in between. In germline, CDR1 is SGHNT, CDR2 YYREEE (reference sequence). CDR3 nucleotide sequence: TGTGCCAGCAGCTTGGGACCAGGAGGCTATGGCTACACCTTC. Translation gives CASSLGPGGYGYTF.

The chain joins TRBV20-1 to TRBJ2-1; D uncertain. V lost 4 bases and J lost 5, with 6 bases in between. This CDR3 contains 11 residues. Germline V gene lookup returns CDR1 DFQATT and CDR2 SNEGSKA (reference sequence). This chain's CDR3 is CSAKQNNEQFF. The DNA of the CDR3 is TGCAGTGCTAAACAGAACAATGAGCAGTTCTTC.

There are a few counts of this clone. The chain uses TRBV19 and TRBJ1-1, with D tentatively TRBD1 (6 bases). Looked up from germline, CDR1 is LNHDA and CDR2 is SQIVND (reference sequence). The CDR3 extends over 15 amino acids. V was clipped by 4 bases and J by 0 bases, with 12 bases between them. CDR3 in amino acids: CASSTQGLVNTEAFF. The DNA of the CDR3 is TGTGCCAGTAGTACCCAGGGGCTAGTGAACACTGAAGCTTTCTTT.

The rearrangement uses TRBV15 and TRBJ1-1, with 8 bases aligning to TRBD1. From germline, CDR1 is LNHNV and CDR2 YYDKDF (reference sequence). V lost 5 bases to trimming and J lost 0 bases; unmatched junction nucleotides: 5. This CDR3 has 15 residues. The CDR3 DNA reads TGTGCCACCAGCGCCGGACAGGGTGTGAACACTGAAGCTTTCTTT. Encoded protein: CATSAGQGVNTEAFF.

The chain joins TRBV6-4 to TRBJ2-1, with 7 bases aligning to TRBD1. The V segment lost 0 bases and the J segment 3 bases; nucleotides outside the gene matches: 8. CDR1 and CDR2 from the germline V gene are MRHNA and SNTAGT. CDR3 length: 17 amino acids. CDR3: CASSDSELRTGYNEQFF. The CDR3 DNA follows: TGTGCCAGCAGTGACTCCGAACTTAGGACAGGCTACAATGAGCAGTTCTTC.

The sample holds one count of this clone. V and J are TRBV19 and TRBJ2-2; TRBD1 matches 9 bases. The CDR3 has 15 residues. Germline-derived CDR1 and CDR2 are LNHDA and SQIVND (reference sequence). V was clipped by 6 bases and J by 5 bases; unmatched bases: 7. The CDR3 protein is CASSLNRGRTGELFF. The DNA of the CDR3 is TGTGCCAGTAGCCTCAACAGGGGGCGAACCGGGGAGCTGTTTTTT.

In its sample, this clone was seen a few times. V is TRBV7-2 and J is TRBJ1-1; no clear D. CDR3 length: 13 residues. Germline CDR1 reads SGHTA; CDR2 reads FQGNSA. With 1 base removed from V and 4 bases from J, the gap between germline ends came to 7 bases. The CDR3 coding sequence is TGTGCCAGCAGCTTAGATCCGAGCACTGAAGCTTTCTTT. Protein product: CASSLDPSTEAFF.

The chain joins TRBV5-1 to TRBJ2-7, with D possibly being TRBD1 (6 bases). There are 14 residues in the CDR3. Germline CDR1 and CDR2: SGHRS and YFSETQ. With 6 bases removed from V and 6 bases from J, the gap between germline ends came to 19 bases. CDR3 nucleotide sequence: TGCGCCAGCAATGTTGGAACCAGGGGTGGCGAGCAGTACTTC. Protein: CASNVGTRGGEQYF.

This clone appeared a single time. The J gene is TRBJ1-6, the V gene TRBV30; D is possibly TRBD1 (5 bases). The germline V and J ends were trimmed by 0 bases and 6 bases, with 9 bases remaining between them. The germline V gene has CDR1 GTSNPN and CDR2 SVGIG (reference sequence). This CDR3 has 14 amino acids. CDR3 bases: TGTGCCTGGAGTGTTAGGGGAAGTAATTCACCCCTCCACTTT. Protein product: CAWSVRGSNSPLHF. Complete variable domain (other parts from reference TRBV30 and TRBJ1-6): SQTIHQWPATLVQPVGSPLSLECTVEGTSNPNLYWYRQAAGRGLQLLFYSVGIGQISSEVPQNLSASRPQDRQFILSSKKLLLSDSGFYLCAWSVRGSNSPLHFGNGTRLTVT.

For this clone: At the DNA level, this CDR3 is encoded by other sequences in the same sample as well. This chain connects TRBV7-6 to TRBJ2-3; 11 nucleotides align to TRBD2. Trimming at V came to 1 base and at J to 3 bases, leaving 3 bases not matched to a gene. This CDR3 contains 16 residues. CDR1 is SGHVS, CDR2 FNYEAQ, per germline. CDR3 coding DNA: TGTGCCAGCAGCTTAGGGGCTAGCGGGGGGACAGATACGCAGTATTTT. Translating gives CASSLGASGGTDTQYF.

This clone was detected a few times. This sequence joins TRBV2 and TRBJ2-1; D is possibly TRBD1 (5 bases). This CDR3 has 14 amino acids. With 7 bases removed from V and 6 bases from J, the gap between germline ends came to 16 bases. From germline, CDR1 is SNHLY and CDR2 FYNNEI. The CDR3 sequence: CASNLRGAANEQFF. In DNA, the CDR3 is TGTGCCAGCAACCTAAGGGGCGCGGCCAATGAGCAGTTCTTC.

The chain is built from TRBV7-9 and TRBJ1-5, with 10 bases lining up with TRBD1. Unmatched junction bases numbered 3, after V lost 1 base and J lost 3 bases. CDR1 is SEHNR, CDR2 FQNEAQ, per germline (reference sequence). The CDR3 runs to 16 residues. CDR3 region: CASSLGTGGFNQPQHF. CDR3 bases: TGTGCCAGCAGCTTAGGGACAGGGGGGTTCAATCAGCCCCAGCATTTT.

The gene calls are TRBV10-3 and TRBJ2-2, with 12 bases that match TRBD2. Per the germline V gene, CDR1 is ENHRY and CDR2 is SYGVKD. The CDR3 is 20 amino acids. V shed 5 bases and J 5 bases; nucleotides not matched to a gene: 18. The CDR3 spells CAISSSQGASGRGMTGELFF. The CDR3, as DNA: TGTGCCATCAGTTCATCACAAGGAGCTAGCGGGAGGGGTATGACCGGGGAGCTGTTTTTT.

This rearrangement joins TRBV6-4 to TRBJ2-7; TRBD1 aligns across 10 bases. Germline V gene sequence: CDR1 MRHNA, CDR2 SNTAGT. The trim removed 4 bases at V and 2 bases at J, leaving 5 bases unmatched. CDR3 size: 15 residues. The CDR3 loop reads CASSAGQGVAYEQYF. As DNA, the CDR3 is TGTGCCAGCAGTGCAGGACAGGGGGTCGCCTACGAGCAGTACTTC.

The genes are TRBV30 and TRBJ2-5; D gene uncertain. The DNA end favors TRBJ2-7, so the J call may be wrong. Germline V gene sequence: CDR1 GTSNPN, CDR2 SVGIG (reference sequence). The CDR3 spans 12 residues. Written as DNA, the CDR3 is TGTGCTCAGAGACACACAGCCTACGAGCAGTACTTC. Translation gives CAQRHTAYEQYF.

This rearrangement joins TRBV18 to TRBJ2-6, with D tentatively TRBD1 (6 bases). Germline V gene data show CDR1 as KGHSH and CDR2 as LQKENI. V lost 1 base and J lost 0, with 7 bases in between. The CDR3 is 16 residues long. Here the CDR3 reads CASSPRQVSGANVLTF. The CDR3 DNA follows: TGTGCCAGCTCACCACGACAGGTCTCTGGGGCCAACGTCCTGACTTTC.

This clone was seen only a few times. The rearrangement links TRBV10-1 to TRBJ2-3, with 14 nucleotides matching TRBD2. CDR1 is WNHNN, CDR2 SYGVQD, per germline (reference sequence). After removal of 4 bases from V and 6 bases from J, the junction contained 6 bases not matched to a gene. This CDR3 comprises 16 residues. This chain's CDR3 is CASSATSGRAWDTQYF. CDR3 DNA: TGCGCCAGCAGTGCGACTAGCGGGAGGGCATGGGATACGCAGTATTTT.

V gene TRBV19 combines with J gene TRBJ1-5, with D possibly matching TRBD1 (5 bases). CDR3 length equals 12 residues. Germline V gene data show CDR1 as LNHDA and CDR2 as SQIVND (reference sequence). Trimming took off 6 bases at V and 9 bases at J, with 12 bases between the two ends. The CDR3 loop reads CASRGEGWPQHF. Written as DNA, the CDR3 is TGTGCCAGTAGGGGGGAGGGTTGGCCCCAGCATTTT. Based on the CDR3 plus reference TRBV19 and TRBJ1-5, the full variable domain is DGGITQSPKYLFRKEGQNVTLSCEQNLNHDAMYWYRQDPGQGLRLIYYSQIVNDFQKGDIAEGYSVSREKKESFPLTVTSAQKNPTAFYLCASRGEGWPQHFGDGTRLSIL.